The T cell receptor beta chain under discussion was sequenced for a study of blood T cells in healthy people across ages. Concerning this clonotype itself: Its antigen is unidentified.

Study-wide findings and caveats: A roughly linear fall in TCR beta diversity per million T cells was seen with increasing age.

The authors ran a second PCR of 7 to 11 cycles using a sample-barcoded 5' primer and a J-beta primer mix. A single record per CDR3 protein comes from TCRdb applying MiXCR to the 5' RACE reads. The repertoire holds 1,300,000 or so distinct CDR3 sequences, with approximately 59% as singletons. CDR3 length: 15 residues. The germline CDR1 and CDR2 sequences are DFQATT and SNEGSKA (reference sequence). V lost 3 bases to trimming and J lost 3 bases, with 14 bases between them. The receptor comes from a man between 18 and 35 years old in good health. The chain combines TRBV20-1 with TRBJ2-2; no firm D call. The source material was blood. The CDR3 DNA sequence: TGCAGTGCTAGGAGGCGAACCAGAGACACCGGGGAGCTGTTTTTT. This gives the protein CSARRRTRDTGELFF.